This TCR beta chain comes out of a study of T cells in Graves' hyperthyroidism and ophthalmopathy. What was amplified from RNA transcripts were TCR beta CDR3 regions. The HTBI set primed first-round TCR CDR3 RT-PCR. MiXCR, applied by TCRdb to the multiplex PCR reads, yields one record per CDR3 protein. The table lists about 520,000 distinct CDR3 sequences, roughly 24% of them singletons. The sequencing input was blood. The receptor was derived from a woman aged 25 to 39 with Graves' ophthalmopathy.

The CDR3 loop reads CSARASGARDTGELFF. The CDR3 DNA reads as TGCAGTGCTAGGGCCTCGGGGGCTAGGGACACCGGGGAGCTGTTTTTT. V gene TRBV20-1 combines with J gene TRBJ2-2; possibly TRBD1 or TRBD2 for D (6 bases each). This CDR3 has 16 residues. Trimming removed 3 bases from V and 3 bases from J, with 17 bases in between. Germline V gives CDR1 DFQATT, CDR2 SNEGSKA (reference sequence).